This TCR beta chain stems from a study of shared clonotypes between healthy human individuals. The germline CDR1 and CDR2 sequences are MNHEY and SMNVEV (reference sequence). Trimming took 6 bases from V and 0 from J, leaving 14 bases between them. This CDR3 has 16 amino acids. Naivety among CD8 cells was defined by CD45RO negativity and positive CCR7 selection, thereby excluding terminally differentiated effector memory CD45RA+ cells. The method was immunoSEQ multiplex PCR; TCRdb's version includes in-frame clones alone and lacks a portion of them. The sample has about 2.1 million clones, 85% to 95% seen once.

The clonotype originates from a man aged 18 to 29 in good health. Some clones in this sample may be carry-over from other donors' samples. The chain uses TRBV27 and TRBJ1-4, with D hard to call. Source material: naive CD8+ T cells from PBMCs. CDR3: CASSLGLGSTNEKLFF. The CDR3 region has the DNA TGTGCCAGCAGCCTCGGACTAGGATCAACTAATGAAAAACTGTTTTTT.